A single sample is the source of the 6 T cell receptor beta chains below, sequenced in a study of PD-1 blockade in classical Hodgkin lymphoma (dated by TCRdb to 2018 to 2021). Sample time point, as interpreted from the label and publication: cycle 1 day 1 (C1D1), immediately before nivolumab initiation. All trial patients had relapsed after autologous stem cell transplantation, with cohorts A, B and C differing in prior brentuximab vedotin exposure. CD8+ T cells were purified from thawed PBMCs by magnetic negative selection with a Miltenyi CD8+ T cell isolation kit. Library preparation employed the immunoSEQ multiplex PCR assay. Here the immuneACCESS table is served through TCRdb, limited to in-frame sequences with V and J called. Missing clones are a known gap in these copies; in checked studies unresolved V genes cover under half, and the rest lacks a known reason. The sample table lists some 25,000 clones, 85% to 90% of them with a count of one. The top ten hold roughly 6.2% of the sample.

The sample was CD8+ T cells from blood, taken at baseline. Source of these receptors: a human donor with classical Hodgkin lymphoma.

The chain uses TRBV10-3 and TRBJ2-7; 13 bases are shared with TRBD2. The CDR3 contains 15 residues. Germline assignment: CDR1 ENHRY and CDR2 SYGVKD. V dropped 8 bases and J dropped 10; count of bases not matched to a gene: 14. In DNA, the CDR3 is TGTGCCATCGGCCGCGGGACTAGCGGGAAGTTGGCTCAGTACTTC. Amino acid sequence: CAIGRGTSGKLAQYF.

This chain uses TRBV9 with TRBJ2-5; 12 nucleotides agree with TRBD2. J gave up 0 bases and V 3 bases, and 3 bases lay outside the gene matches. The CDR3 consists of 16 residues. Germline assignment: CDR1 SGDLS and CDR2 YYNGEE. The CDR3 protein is CASSEGLAGYQETQYF. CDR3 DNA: TGTGCCAGCAGCGAAGGACTAGCGGGATACCAAGAGACCCAGTACTTC. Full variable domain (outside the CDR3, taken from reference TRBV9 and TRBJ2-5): DSGVTQTPKHLITATGQRVTLRCSPRSGDLSVYWYQQSLDQGLQFLIQYYNGEERAKGNILERFSAQQFPDLHSELNLSSLELGDSALYFCASSEGLAGYQETQYFGPGTRLLVL.

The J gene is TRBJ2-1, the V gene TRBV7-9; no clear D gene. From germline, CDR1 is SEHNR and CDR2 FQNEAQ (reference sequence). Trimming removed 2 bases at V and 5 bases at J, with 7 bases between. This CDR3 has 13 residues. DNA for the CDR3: TGTGCCAGCAGCTTAATTGCTGACAATGAGCAGTTCTTC. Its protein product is CASSLIADNEQFF. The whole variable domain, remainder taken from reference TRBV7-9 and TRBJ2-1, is DTGVSQNPRHKITKRGQNVTFRCDPISEHNRLYWYRQTLGQGPEFLTYFQNEAQLEKSRLLSDRFSAERPKGSFSTLEIQRTEQGDSAMYLCASSLIADNEQFFGPGTRLTVL.

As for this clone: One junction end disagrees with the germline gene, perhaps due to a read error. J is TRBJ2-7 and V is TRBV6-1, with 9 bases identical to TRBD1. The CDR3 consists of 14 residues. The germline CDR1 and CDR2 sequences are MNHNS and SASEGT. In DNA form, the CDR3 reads TGTGCCAGCAGTGAAATAGTCGGGACAGGGAGAGGAGACTTC. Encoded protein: CASSEIVGTGRGDF.

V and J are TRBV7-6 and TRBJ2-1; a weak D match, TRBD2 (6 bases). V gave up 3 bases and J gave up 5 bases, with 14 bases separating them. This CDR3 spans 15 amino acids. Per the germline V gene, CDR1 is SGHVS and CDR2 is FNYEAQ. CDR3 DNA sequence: TGTGCCAGCAGCTTCCTAGCGATCCCCCACAATGAGCAGTTCTTC. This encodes CASSFLAIPHNEQFF. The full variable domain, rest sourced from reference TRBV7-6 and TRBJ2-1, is GAGVSQSPRYKVTKRGQDVALRCDPISGHVSLYWYRQALGQGPEFLTYFNYEAQQDKSGLPNDRFSAERPEGSISTLTIQRTEQRDSAMYRCASSFLAIPHNEQFFGPGTRLTVL.

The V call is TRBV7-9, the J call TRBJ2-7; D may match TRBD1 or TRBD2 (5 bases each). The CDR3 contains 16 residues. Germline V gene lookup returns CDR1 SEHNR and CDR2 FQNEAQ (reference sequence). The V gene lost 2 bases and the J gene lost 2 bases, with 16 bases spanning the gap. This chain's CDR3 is CASSLHTGDLTYEQYF. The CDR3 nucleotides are TGTGCCAGCAGCTTACATACCGGGGACCTGACCTACGAGCAGTACTTC.